This T cell receptor beta chain comes out of a study of T cell clonality in common variable immunodeficiency. This CDR3 contains 13 residues. Germline CDR1 and CDR2: DFQATT and SNEGSKA (reference sequence). Findings of the study overall: Compared with healthy controls, CVID subjects showed increased TCRbeta clonality, mostly in about a third. Authors noted CVID clonality's cause needs subpopulation repertoire sequencing. Links between repertoire features and CVID complications were heterogeneity-limited.

This clone appeared many times. Its target is unknown. Read sequence stops 3 residues before the CDR3 end, and the germline J gene provides the missing end. Caucasian heritage predominated among both patients and controls. TCRdb's copy holds only in-frame clones and misses some; the assay was immunoSEQ multiplex PCR. Altogether about 64,000 clones were found in the sample, and no singletons occur. V usage is TRBV20-1 and J usage is TRBJ1-5; 8 bases match TRBD1. This TCR was recovered from a person aged 18-69 years in good health. Sample: peripheral blood mononuclear cells. CDR3 bases read: TGCAGCACCCGGACAGGGCAGAATCAGCCC. It specifies CSTRTGQNQP. The full CDR3 sequence reads CSTRTGQNQPQHF.